The next 20 T cell receptor beta chains were all read from a single sample in a study of CD8 T cells in ankylosing spondylitis (dated by TCRdb to between 2016 and 2019). Libraries came from 5' RACE. The reads were generated on an Illumina HiSeq 2500. TCRdb passed the public sequencing reads through fastp at Q25 and MiXCR, retaining productive beta sequences. Every CDR3 protein is listed once, alongside the most common genes and DNA of its rows. Across this sample there are around 230,000 distinct CDR3 sequences, with roughly 8.6% seen only once. The top ten hold nearly 7% of the sample. The sequenced material came from blood, either unsorted or a sorted T cell fraction (not recorded which). These receptors originate from a male donor with ankylosing spondylitis or in good health (not recorded which).

This clonotype has a count of ten or more. The chain employs TRBV29-1 and TRBJ2-3; D unresolved. From germline, CDR1 is SQVTM and CDR2 ANQGSEA. V shed 1 base and J shed 4 bases, with 9 bases lying between them. The CDR3 length is 13 residues. Here the CDR3 reads CSVEGQRADTQYF. The CDR3 region has the DNA TGCAGCGTTGAAGGTCAGCGAGCAGATACGCAGTATTTT.

Ten or more counts support this clonotype. The chain combines TRBV10-2 with TRBJ2-7; maybe TRBD1 (6 bases). Trimming removed 5 bases at V and 3 bases at J, with 11 bases between. This CDR3 spans 13 amino acids. Germline V lookup: CDR1 WSHSY, CDR2 SAAADI. The CDR3: CASSLPGDYEQYF. CDR3 coding DNA: TGCGCCAGCAGTCTCCCAGGGGACTACGAGCAGTACTTC.

The chain combines TRBV20-1 with TRBJ2-1; 9 nucleotides align to TRBD1. Per germline, CDR1 DFQATT and CDR2 SNEGSKA (reference sequence). This CDR3 region has 14 residues. With 3 bases clipped from V and 3 bases from J, the junction kept 3 bases outside the gene matches. CDR3 amino acids: CSASRGQGYNEQFF. CDR3 DNA sequence: TGCAGTGCTAGTCGGGGACAGGGCTACAATGAGCAGTTCTTC.

In this sample, this clonotype turned up many times. The V call is TRBV7-2, the J call TRBJ2-7; D gene unclear. Germline loops: CDR1 SGHTA, CDR2 FQGNSA. The V end lost 2 bases, the J end lost 2 bases, and 4 bases lay between the germline ends. The CDR3 loop spans 12 amino acids. In DNA form, the CDR3 reads TGTGCCAGCAGCTTAACGACCTACGAGCAGTACTTC. It translates to CASSLTTYEQYF.

The gene calls are TRBV7-3 and TRBJ2-5; D not resolved. Trimming removed 10 bases at V and 4 bases at J, with 13 bases between. The CDR3 is 12 amino acids. Per germline, CDR1 SGHTA and CDR2 FQGTGA. The CDR3 bases are TGTGCCACCCCTTGGGTTAGAGAGACCCAGTACTTC. It yields the protein CATPWVRETQYF. The full variable domain, its missing parts supplied by reference TRBV7-3 and TRBJ2-5, is GAGVSQTPSNKVTEKGKYVELRCDPISGHTALYWYRQSLGQGPEFLIYFQGTGAADDSGLPNDRFFAVRPEGSVSTLKIQRTERGDSAVYLCATPWVRETQYFGPGTRLLVL.

This clonotype showed up many times. The genes are TRBV5-6 and TRBJ1-1; D perhaps matches TRBD1 (6 bases). The V end lost 3 bases, the J end lost 8 bases, and 11 bases lay between the germline ends. Per germline, CDR1 SGHDT and CDR2 YYEEEE. This CDR3 contains 12 residues. CDR3 amino acids: CASSWGADEAFF. CDR3 nucleotides: TGTGCCAGCAGCTGGGGGGCAGACGAAGCTTTCTTT.

In its sample, this clonotype was seen many times. This chain uses TRBV10-3 with TRBJ2-7, with a tentative D call TRBD1 (5 bases). Trimming cost V 0 bases and J 2 bases, with 8 bases left between them. The germline gives CDR1 ENHRY, CDR2 SYGVKD. The CDR3 extends over 14 amino acids. CDR3 nucleotide sequence: TGTGCCATCAGTGAGTCAGGGGCGACCTACGAGCAGTACTTC. Translation gives CAISESGATYEQYF.

Regarding this clonotype: This may stem from a read error, because a much larger clone lies one nucleotide away. The chain carries TRBV3-1 and TRBJ1-1; D gene unclear. Trimming removed 7 bases from V and 4 bases from J, with 13 bases in between. The CDR3 consists of 13 residues. Per germline, CDR1 LGHDT and CDR2 YNNKEL (reference sequence). CDR3 DNA sequence: TGTGCCAGCATCCACAAGGGCGGCACTGAAGCTTTCTTT. This translates into CASIHKGGTEAFF.

In its sample, this clonotype was seen a few times. The chain employs TRBV6-6 and TRBJ1-2; a possible D gene is TRBD1 (6 bases). V was clipped by 5 bases and J by 7 bases, with 11 bases between them. The length of the CDR3 is 12 residues. Germline loops: CDR1 MNHNY, CDR2 SVGAGI (reference sequence). CDR3 sequence (DNA): TGTGCCAGCAGTCTACAGGGTCCTGGCTACACCTTC. Translated, it gives CASSLQGPGYTF.

The sample holds many counts of this clonotype. The chain recombines TRBV5-5 with TRBJ1-2; 7 bases line up with TRBD1. Trimming took 2 bases from V and 6 from J; bases not matched to a gene: 7. Germline CDR1 is SGHKS and CDR2 is YYEKEE (reference sequence). There are 14 residues in the CDR3. The CDR3 reads CASSLGGQAHGYTF. The CDR3 nucleotides read TGTGCCAGCAGCTTAGGAGGACAGGCTCATGGCTACACCTTC.

In this sample, this clonotype turned up many times. CDR3 DNA sequence: TGTGCCAGCAGTTACACTAGCGGATCCTACAATGAGCAGTTCTTC. The encoded protein is CASSYTSGSYNEQFF. This chain connects TRBV6-2 or TRBV6-3 to TRBJ2-1; 8 nucleotides line up with TRBD2. This CDR3 spans 15 amino acids. Per germline, CDR1 MNHEY and CDR2 SVGEGT. The trim removed 2 bases at V and 1 base at J, leaving 1 base unmatched.

V is TRBV6-2 or TRBV6-3 and J is TRBJ1-5, with TRBD1 matching over 11 bases. Germline V gene lookup returns CDR1 MNHEY and CDR2 SVGEGT. Trimming at V came to 3 bases and at J to 12 bases, leaving 16 bases not matched to a gene. CDR3 size: 17 residues. This chain's CDR3 is CASSYSRRDRGKKGQHF. The DNA of the CDR3 is TGTGCCAGCAGTTATTCGAGGAGGGACAGGGGGAAAAAAGGCCAGCATTTT.

This clonotype was seen many times. The rearrangement joins TRBV3-1 to TRBJ1-1, with D possibly matching TRBD1 (6 bases). This CDR3 contains 15 residues. CDR1 LGHDT and CDR2 YNNKEL come from the germline V gene (reference sequence). Trimming pared 8 bases from V and 1 base from J, leaving 17 bases between. CDR3 DNA sequence: TGTGCCAGCGCTACTAAGGGGGGAAAGAACACTGAAGCTTTCTTT. It yields the protein CASATKGGKNTEAFF.

There are many counts of this clonotype. V gene TRBV5-1 combines with J gene TRBJ2-1; the match to TRBD1 covers 10 bases. Germline V gene data show CDR1 as SGHRS and CDR2 as YFSETQ. J gave up 5 bases and V 4 bases, and 9 bases lay outside the gene matches. The CDR3 runs 16 residues. The CDR3: CASSLRTGGLDNEQFF. CDR3 DNA sequence: TGCGCCAGCAGCCTACGGACAGGGGGACTAGACAATGAGCAGTTCTTC.

This clonotype appeared a few times. The chain carries TRBV6-2 or TRBV6-3 and TRBJ2-7, with D possibly TRBD1 on 5 matching bases. Trimming pared 8 bases from V and 3 bases from J, leaving 11 bases between. Germline V lookup: CDR1 MNHEY, CDR2 SVGEGT. The CDR3 is 12 residues long. Here the CDR3 reads CASVDQGYEQYF. As DNA, the CDR3 is TGTGCCAGCGTCGACCAGGGCTACGAGCAGTACTTC.

This clonotype was counted between two and nine times. The V gene is TRBV29-1, the J gene TRBJ1-5; 9 bases fit TRBD1. CDR1 is SQVTM and CDR2 is ANQGSEA in the germline V gene. With 6 bases clipped from V and 4 bases from J, the junction kept 4 bases outside the gene matches. The CDR3 is made up of 13 amino acids. The DNA of the CDR3 is TGCAGCGTACGGACAGGGGAGAATCAGCCCCAGCATTTT. Protein sequence: CSVRTGENQPQHF.

This clonotype was counted at least ten times. Likely a read error: the CDR3 ends without its conserved phenylalanine or tryptophan. The DNA is omitted, as the CDR3 cannot be located on it reliably, and the CDR3 follows TCRdb's listing. The CDR3 region is CASSLGVGAPPVV. The chain combines TRBV7-2 with TRBJ1-1; the table calls TRBD1, which could not be checked here. Germline V gives CDR1 SGHTA, CDR2 FQGNSA. The CDR3 is 13 amino acids long, termini counted.

The sample holds many counts of this clonotype. The chain employs TRBV12-3 or TRBV12-4 and TRBJ1-5; D may be TRBD1 (6 bases). The CDR3 spans 15 residues. The V gene lost 3 bases and the J gene lost 2 bases, with 11 bases spanning the gap. The CDR3 loop is CASSLGGRGNQPQHF. In DNA form, the CDR3 reads TGTGCCAGCAGTTTGGGGGGGCGAGGCAATCAGCCCCAGCATTTT.

This clonotype was counted many times. The chain employs TRBV29-1 and TRBJ2-2, with unresolved D. Between the trimmed V and J ends, which lost 4 bases and 6 bases, there was a span of 12 bases. The CDR3 consists of 13 residues. Germline V lookup: CDR1 SQVTM, CDR2 ANQGSEA. The CDR3 bases are TGCAGCGTTGCCTTCGGGTTTTCCGGGGAGCTGTTTTTT. Amino acids: CSVAFGFSGELFF.

This clonotype was counted between two and nine times. The chain carries TRBV7-9 and TRBJ1-1; D is ambiguous. The CDR3 extends over 14 amino acids. Trimming took 5 bases from V and 6 from J, leaving 16 bases between them. Germline V gene data show CDR1 as SEHNR and CDR2 as FQNEAQ (reference sequence). CDR3 in amino acids: CASSAQWGGSEAFF. CDR3 DNA: TGTGCCAGCAGCGCCCAGTGGGGTGGCTCTGAAGCTTTCTTT.